The clone carrying this T cell receptor (beta chain) has just a few counts. Its cognate antigen is unknown. The sample belongs to a study of response to subunit inactivated influenza vaccine. Study results and caveats: It was the authors' suggestion that each seasonal influenza vaccination recruits few new T cells.

TCRdb passed the RT-PCR reads through MiXCR, listing each CDR3 protein once. Of about 500,000 distinct CDR3 sequences in the sample, more than 15% are singletons; the top ten hold approximately 3%. The CDR3 has 14 residues. V was clipped by 6 bases and J by 3 bases; unmatched bases: 6. Germline CDR1 LNHDA, CDR2 SQIVND (reference sequence). The rearrangement uses TRBV19 and TRBJ2-7; 9 bases are shared with TRBD1. The TCR comes from a man between 50 and 69 years old who received an inactivated influenza vaccine. The sequences come from CD4+ T cells sorted from PBMCs, collected 23 to 25 months after vaccination. The CDR3 DNA reads TGTGCCAGTAGACTGAGACAGGGGGTCTACGAGCAGTACTTC. This translates into CASRLRQGVYEQYF.